This TCR beta chain was sequenced during a study of identical twins. TCRdb ran MiXCR on the 5' RACE reads and lists one entry per CDR3 protein. The sample includes under 450,000 distinct CDR3 sequences, roughly 18% seen only once; the top ten take approximately 12%. This clonotype has at least ten counts. This TCR was sampled from a man aged 45 to 65 in good health. Sequencing was carried out using naive T cells sorted from blood.

The CDR3 loop is CASSQGREEAFF. CDR3 nucleotide sequence: TGTGCCAGCAGCCAGGGACGGGAAGAAGCTTTCTTT. The rearrangement joins TRBV12-3 or TRBV12-4 to TRBJ1-1; D might be TRBD1 (5 bases). Trimming took off 6 bases at V and 8 bases at J, with 13 bases between the two ends. This CDR3 spans 12 amino acids.